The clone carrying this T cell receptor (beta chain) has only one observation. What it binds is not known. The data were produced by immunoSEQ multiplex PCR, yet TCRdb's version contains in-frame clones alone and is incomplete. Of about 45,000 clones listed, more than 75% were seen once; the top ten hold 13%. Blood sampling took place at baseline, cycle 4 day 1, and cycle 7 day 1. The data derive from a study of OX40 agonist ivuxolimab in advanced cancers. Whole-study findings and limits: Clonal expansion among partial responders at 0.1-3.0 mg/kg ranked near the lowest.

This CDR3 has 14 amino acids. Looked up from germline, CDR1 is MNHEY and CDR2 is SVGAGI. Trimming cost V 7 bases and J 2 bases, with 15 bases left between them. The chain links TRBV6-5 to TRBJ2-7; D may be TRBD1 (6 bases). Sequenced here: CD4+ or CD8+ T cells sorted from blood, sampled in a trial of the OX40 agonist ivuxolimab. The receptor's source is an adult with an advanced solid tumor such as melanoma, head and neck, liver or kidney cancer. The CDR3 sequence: CASTLIQGAYEQYF. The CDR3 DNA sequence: TGTGCCAGCACCTTGATACAGGGTGCCTACGAGCAGTACTTC.